This TCR beta chain was identified during a study of T cell clusters in autoimmune cytopenias. Germline CDR1 reads MNHEY; CDR2 reads SVGEGT. The CDR3 is 14 residues long. TRB rearrangements were amplified by touch-down multiplex PCR with mixed TRB-A/B primers. One entry per CDR3 protein, without DNA, is what TCRdb gives after re-calling the multiplex PCR reads. There are thousands of distinct CDR3 sequences in the sample, with roughly 7.1% held by the top ten. TRB was amplified from about 260 ng of peripheral blood genomic DNA per sample. These data also featured in a second study, about T cell repertoires in aging, cancer and after chemotherapy.

V and J are TRBV6-2 or TRBV6-3 and TRBJ2-1. Input material: peripheral blood. The receptor comes from a human donor in good health. CDR3 loop: CASSHDTSYNEQFF.